Described below is a single T cell receptor (beta chain) sequence and its context. Its antigen remains unknown. This CDR3 spans 14 amino acids. Germline CDR1 and CDR2: SQVTM and ANQGSEA. Germline trimming cut 6 bases from V and 4 bases from J; bases unmatched to any gene: 3. The data belong to a study of T-cell memory formation after mild COVID-19. As for the study in general: In these data, TCR clusters were largely donor specific. Findings and limits, study-wide: Clones shrinking from day 15 to 85 showed even CD4/CD8 mixes; later expanders tilted CD4+. Those CD4+ clones that contracted were mainly in CM and EM (CD8+ ones in EMRA). Pre-infection memory harbored some responding clones, suggesting cross-reactive memory joined.

TCRdb ran MiXCR on the 5' RACE reads and lists one entry per CDR3 protein. Of 110,000 or so distinct CDR3 sequences in the sample, about 24% are singletons; the top ten hold approximately 41%. The sequence came from a man aged 18 to 35 who had mild COVID-19 (a few samples of this study predate the infection). Cell type and time point are not known. This chain links TRBV29-1 with TRBJ1-6, with TRBD1 identical over 10 bases. The sequencing input was PBMCs or a T cell subset sorted from them (not recorded which). CDR3 loop: CSVRTGGYNSPLHF. The CDR3 nucleotides read TGCAGCGTCCGGACAGGGGGATATAATTCACCCCTCCACTTT.